This T cell receptor (beta chain) stems from a study of PD-1 blockade in mismatch repair-deficient tumors. Study details: Patients had 11 to 13 mismatch repair-deficient cancer types and were previously treated and progressing. Findings of the study overall: Tumor-resident clones, often undetectable pretreatment in blood, expanded then contracted after pembrolizumab.

Produced via immunoSEQ multiplex PCR; TCRdb's table is partial and in-frame only. The data show roughly 120,000 clones, with about nine tenths seen just once and about an eighth held by the top ten. Regarding this clone: Antigen unknown.

PCR or immunohistochemistry showed mismatch repair deficiency in every enrolled patient. A few pembrolizumab responders had their TCRs sequenced. This specimen was peripheral blood, taken almost 74 weeks after starting pembrolizumab. This receptor was taken from an adult with mismatch repair-deficient cancer.

CDR3 nucleotide sequence: TGTGCCAGCAGGGGTTCCGGGACTAGCCGCCCAGATACGCAGTATTTT. It yields the protein CASRGSGTSRPDTQYF. The V call is TRBV21-1, the J call TRBJ2-3; the table names TRBD2, a call not compared with the DNA. TRBV21-1 is an annotated pseudogene. The CDR3 loop spans 16 amino acids.